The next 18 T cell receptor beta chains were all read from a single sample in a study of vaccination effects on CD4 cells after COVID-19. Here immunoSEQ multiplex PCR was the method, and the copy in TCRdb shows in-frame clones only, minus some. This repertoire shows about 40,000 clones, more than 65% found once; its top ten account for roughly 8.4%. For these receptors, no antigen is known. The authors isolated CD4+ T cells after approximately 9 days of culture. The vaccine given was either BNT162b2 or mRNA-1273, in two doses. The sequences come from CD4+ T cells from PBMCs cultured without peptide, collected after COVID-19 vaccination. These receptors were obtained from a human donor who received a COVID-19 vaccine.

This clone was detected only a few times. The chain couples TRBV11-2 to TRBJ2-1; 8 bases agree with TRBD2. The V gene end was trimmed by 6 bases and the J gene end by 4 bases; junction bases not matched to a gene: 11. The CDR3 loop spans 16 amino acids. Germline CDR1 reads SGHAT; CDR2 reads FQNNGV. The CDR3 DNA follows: TGTGCCAGCAGTCAAAATAGCGGGACACTATACAATGAGCAGTTCTTC. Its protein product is CASSQNSGTLYNEQFF.

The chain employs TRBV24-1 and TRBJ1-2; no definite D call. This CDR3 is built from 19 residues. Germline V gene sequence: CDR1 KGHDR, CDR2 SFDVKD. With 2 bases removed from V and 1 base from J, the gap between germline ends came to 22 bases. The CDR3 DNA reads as TGTGCCACCAGTGATTCCGCCGAGTTTACGGGTCCGGGTAACTATGGCTACACCTTC. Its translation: CATSDSAEFTGPGNYGYTF.

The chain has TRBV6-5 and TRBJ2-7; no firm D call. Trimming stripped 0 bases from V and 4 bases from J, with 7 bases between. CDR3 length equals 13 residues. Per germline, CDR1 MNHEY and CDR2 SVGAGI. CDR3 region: CASSYSDRYEQYF. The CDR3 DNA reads TGTGCCAGCAGTTACTCTGATCGATACGAGCAGTACTTC.

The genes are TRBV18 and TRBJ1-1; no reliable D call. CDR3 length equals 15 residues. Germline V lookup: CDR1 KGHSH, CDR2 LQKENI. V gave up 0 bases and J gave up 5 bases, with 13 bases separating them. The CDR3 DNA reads TGTGCCAGCTCACCACCGATCGGGAAGGGAACTGAAGCTTTCTTT. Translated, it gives CASSPPIGKGTEAFF.

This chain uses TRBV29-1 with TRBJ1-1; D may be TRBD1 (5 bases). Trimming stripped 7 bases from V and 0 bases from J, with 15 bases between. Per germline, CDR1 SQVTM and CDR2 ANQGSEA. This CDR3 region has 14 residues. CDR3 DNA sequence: TGCAGCGCAAATCCAGGGTTCTTGAACACTGAAGCTTTCTTT. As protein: CSANPGFLNTEAFF. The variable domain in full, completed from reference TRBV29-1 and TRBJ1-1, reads SAVISQKPSRDICQRGTSLTIQCQVDSQVTMMFWYRQQPGQSLTLIATANQGSEATYESGFVIDKFPISRPNLTFSTLTVSNMSPEDSSIYLCSANPGFLNTEAFFGQGTRLTVV.

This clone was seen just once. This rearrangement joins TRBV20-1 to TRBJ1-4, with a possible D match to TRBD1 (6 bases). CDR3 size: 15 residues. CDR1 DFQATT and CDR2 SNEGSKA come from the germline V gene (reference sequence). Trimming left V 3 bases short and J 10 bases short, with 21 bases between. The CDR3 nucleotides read TGCAGTGCTAGTAGGGGGTACGGGTTCTCGGGAAAACTGTTTTTT. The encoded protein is CSASRGYGFSGKLFF.

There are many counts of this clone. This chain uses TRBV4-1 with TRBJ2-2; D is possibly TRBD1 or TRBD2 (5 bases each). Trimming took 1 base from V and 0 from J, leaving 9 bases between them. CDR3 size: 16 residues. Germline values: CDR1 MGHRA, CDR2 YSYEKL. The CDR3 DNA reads TGCGCCAGCAGCCAAGCAACGGGGCCGAACACCGGGGAGCTGTTTTTT. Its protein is CASSQATGPNTGELFF.

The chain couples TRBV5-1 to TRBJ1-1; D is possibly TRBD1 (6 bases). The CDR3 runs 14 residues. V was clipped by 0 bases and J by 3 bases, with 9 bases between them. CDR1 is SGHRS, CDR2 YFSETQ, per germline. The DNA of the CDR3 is TGCGCCAGCAGCTTGGCGGGACAATACACTGAAGCTTTCTTT. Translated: CASSLAGQYTEAFF.

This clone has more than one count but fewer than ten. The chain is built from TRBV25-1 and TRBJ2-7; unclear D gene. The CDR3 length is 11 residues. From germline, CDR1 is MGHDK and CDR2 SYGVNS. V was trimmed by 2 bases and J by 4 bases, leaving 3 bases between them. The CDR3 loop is CASSEAYEQYF. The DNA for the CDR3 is TGTGCCAGCAGTGAAGCGTACGAGCAGTACTTC.

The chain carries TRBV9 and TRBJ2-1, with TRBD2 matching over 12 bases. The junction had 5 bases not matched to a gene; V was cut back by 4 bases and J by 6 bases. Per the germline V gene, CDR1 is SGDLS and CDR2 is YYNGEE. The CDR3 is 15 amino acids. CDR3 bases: TGTGCCAGCAGCTTCCGGACTAGCGGGATCAATGAGCAGTTCTTC. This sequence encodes CASSFRTSGINEQFF. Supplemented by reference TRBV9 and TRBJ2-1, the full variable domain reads DSGVTQTPKHLITATGQRVTLRCSPRSGDLSVYWYQQSLDQGLQFLIQYYNGEERAKGNILERFSAQQFPDLHSELNLSSLELGDSALYFCASSFRTSGINEQFFGPGTRLTVL.

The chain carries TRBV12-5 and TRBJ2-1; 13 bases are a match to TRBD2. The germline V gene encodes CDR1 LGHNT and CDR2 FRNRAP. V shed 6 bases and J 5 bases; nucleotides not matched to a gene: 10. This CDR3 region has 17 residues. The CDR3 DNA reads TGTGCTAGTGGATTAAGGGGACTAGCGGGATTTCACAATGAGCAGTTCTTC. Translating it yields CASGLRGLAGFHNEQFF. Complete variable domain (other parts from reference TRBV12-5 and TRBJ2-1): DARVTQTPRHKVTEMGQEVTMRCQPILGHNTVFWYRQTMMQGLELLAYFRNRAPLDDSGMPKDRFSAEMPDATLATLKIQPSEPRDSAVYFCASGLRGLAGFHNEQFFGPGTRLTVL.

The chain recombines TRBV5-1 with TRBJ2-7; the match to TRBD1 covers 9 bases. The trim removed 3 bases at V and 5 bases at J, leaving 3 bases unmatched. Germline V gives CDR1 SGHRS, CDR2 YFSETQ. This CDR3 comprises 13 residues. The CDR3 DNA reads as TGCGCCAGCAGCTCGGGACAGGGTAACGAGCAGTACTTC. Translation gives CASSSGQGNEQYF.

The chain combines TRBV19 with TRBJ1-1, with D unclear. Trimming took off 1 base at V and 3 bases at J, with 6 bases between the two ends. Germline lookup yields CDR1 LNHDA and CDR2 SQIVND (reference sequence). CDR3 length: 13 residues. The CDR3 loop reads CASSIVWDTEAFF. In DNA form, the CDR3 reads TGTGCCAGTAGTATAGTGTGGGACACTGAAGCTTTCTTT.

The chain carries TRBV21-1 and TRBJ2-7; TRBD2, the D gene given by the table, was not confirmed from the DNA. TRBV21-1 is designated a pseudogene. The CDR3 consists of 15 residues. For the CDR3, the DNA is TGTGCCAGCACGGAAGACCTAACTAGCGCCTACGAGCAGTACTTC. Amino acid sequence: CASTEDLTSAYEQYF.

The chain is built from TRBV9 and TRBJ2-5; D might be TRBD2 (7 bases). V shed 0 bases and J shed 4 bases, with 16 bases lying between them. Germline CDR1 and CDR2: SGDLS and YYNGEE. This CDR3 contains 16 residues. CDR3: CASSVAAGAVGETQYF. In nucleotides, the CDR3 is TGTGCCAGCAGCGTAGCTGCGGGGGCCGTTGGAGAGACCCAGTACTTC.

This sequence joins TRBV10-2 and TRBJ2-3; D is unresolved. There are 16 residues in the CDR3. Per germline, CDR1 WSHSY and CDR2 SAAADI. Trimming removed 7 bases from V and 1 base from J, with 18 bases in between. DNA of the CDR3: TGCGCCAGCAAAAGAGGTGTGGCGGATGGCACAGATACGCAGTATTTT. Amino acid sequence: CASKRGVADGTDTQYF.

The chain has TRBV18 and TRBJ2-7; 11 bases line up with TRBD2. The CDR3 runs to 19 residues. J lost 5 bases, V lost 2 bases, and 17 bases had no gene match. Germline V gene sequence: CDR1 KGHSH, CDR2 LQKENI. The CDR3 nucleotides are TGTGCCAGCTCACCAAATATGTTAGCGGGAGGGCCCGTATCCCACGAGCAGTACTTC. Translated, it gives CASSPNMLAGGPVSHEQYF. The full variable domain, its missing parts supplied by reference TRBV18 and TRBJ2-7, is NAGVMQNPRHLVRRRGQEARLRCSPMKGHSHVYWYRQLPEEGLKFMVYLQKENIIDESGMPKERFSAEFPKEGPSILRIQQVVRGDSAAYFCASSPNMLAGGPVSHEQYFGPGTRLTVT.

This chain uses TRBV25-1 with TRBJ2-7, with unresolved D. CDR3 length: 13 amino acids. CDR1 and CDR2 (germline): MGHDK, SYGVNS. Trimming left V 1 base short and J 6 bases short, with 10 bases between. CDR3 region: CASSEFPSSEQYF. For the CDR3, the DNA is TGTGCCAGCAGTGAATTCCCCTCGTCCGAGCAGTACTTC.